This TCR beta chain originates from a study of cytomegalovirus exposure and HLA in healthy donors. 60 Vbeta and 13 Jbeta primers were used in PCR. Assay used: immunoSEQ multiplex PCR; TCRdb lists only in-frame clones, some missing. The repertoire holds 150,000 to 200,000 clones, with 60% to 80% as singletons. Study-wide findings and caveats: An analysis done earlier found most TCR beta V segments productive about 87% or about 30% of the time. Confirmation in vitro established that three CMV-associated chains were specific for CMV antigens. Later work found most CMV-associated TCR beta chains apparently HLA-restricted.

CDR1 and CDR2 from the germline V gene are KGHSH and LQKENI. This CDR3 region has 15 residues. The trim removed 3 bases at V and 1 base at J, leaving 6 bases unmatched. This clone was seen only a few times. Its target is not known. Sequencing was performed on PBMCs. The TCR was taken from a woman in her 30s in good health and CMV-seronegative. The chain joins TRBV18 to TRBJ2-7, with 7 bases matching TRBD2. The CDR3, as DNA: TGTGCCAGCTCACCGGGAGGGACTCTTTCCTACGAGCAGTACTTC. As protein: CASSPGGTLSYEQYF.